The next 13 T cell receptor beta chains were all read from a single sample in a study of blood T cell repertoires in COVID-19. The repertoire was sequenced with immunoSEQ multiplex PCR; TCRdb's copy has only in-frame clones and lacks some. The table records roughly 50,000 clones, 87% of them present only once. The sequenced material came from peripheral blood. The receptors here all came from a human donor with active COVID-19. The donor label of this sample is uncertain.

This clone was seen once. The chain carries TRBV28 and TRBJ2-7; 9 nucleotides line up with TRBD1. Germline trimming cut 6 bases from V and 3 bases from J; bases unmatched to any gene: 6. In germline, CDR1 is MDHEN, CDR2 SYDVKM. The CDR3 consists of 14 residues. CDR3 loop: CASSGTGRIYEQYF. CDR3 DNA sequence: TGTGCCAGCAGCGGGACAGGGCGGATCTACGAGCAGTACTTC.

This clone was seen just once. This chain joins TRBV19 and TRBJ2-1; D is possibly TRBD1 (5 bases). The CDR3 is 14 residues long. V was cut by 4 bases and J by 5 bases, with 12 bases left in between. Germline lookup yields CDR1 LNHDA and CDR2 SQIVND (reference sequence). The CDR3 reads CASSTRTLNNEQFF. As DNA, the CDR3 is TGTGCCAGTAGTACCCGGACATTGAACAATGAGCAGTTCTTC. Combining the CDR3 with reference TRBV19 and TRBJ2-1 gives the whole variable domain DGGITQSPKYLFRKEGQNVTLSCEQNLNHDAMYWYRQDPGQGLRLIYYSQIVNDFQKGDIAEGYSVSREKKESFPLTVTSAQKNPTAFYLCASSTRTLNNEQFFGPGTRLTVL.

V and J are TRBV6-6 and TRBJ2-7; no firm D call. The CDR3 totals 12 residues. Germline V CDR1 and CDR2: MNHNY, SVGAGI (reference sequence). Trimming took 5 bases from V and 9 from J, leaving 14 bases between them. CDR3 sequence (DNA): TGTGCCAGCAGTAGTGGTCAGGCCGGGCAGTACTTC. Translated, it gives CASSSGQAGQYF.

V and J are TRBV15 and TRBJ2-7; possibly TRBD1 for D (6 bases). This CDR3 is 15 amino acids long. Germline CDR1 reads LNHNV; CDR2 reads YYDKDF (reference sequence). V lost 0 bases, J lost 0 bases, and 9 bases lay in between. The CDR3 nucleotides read TGTGCCACCAGCAGAGAGACAGGCACCTCCTACGAGCAGTACTTC. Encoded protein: CATSRETGTSYEQYF.

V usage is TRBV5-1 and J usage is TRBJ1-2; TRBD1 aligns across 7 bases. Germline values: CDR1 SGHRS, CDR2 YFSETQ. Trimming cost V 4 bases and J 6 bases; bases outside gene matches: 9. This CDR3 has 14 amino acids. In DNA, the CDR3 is TGCGCCAGCAGCGCCGACAGGGTAGGGGATGGCTACACCTTC. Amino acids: CASSADRVGDGYTF.

The CDR3 region is CSVLGSRANEQFF. The DNA for the CDR3 is TGCAGCGTTCTTGGTTCCAGGGCCAATGAGCAGTTCTTC. This chain uses TRBV29-1 with TRBJ2-1; a possible D gene is TRBD1 (5 bases). Germline values: CDR1 SQVTM, CDR2 ANQGSEA. The CDR3 is 13 amino acids. The V gene lost 5 bases and the J gene lost 6 bases, with 14 bases spanning the gap.

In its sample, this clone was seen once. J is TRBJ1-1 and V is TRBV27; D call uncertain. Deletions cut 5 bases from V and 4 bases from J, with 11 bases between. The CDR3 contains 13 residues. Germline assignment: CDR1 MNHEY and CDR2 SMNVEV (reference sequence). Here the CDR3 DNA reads TGTGCCAGCAGTCCCCGAGGCAGCACTGAAGCTTTCTTT. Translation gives CASSPRGSTEAFF.

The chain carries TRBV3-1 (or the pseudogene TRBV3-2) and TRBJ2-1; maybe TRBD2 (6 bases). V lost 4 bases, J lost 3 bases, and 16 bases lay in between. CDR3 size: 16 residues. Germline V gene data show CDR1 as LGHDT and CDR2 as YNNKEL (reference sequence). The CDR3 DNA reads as TGTGCCAGCAGCCGCAGCCGGGGCGGGGACTACAATGAGCAGTTCTTC. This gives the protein CASSRSRGGDYNEQFF.

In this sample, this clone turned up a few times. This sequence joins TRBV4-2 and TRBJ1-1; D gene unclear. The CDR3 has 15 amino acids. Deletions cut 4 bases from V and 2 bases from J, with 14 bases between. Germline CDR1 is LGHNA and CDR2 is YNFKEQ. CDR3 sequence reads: CASSRETTLNTEAFF. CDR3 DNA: TGTGCCAGCAGCCGCGAGACAACCCTCAACACTGAAGCTTTCTTT.

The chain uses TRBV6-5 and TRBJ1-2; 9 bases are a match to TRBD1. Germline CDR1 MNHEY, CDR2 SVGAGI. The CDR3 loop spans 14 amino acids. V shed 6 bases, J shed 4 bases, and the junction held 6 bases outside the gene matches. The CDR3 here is CASSRGQGTYGYTF. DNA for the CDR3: TGTGCCAGCAGCCGGGGACAGGGAACCTATGGCTACACCTTC.

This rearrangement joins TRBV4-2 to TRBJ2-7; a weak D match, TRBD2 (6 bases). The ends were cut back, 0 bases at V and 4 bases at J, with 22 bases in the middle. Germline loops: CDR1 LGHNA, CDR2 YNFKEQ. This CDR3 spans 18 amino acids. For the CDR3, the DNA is TGTGCCAGCAGCCAAGAGTTGACGGGATGGGGACTGGGGTACGAGCAGTACTTC. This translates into CASSQELTGWGLGYEQYF.

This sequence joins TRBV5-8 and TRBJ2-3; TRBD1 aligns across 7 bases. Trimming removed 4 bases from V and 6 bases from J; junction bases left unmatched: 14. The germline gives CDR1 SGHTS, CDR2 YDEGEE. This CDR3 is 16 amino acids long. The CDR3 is CASSLGGSPEADTQYF. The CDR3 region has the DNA TGTGCCAGCAGCCTAGGGGGCTCCCCGGAGGCGGATACGCAGTATTTT. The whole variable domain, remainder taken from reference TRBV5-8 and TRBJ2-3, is EAGVTQSPTHLIKTRGQQATLRCSPISGHTSVYWYQQALGLGLQFLLWYDEGEERNRGNFPPRFSGRQFPNYSSELNVNALELEDSALYLCASSLGGSPEADTQYFGPGTRLTVL.

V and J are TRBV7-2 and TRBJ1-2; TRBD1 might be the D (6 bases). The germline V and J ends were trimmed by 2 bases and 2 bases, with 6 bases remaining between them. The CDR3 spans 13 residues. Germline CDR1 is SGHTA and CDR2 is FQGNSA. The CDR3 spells CASSLQGNYGYTF. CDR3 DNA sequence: TGTGCCAGCAGCTTACAGGGGAACTATGGCTACACCTTC.